The 32 T cell receptor beta chains reported below all come from one sample, sequenced in a study of blood T cell repertoires in COVID-19. Assay used: immunoSEQ multiplex PCR; TCRdb lists only in-frame clones, some missing. The sample contains some 140,000 clones, approximately 78% of which appear only once. Sequenced input: peripheral blood. The receptors derive from a man at least 80 years old with acute or convalescent COVID-19.

V gene TRBV7-9 combines with J gene TRBJ2-6, with D perhaps matching TRBD1 (6 bases). Germline V gene sequence: CDR1 SEHNR, CDR2 FQNEAQ (reference sequence). The CDR3 has 19 residues. Deletions cut 3 bases from V and 2 bases from J, with 20 bases between. DNA for the CDR3: TGTGCCAGCAGCTTTCGGGCAGGACAGACCACTACTGGGGCCAACGTCCTGACTTTC. Translating it yields CASSFRAGQTTTGANVLTF.

CDR3 loop: CASSYRPGGAYEQYF. DNA of the CDR3: TGTGCCAGCAGCTACCGGCCGGGGGGAGCGTACGAGCAGTACTTC. This chain links TRBV3-1 (or the pseudogene TRBV3-2) with TRBJ2-7; TRBD2 matches at 7 bases. Unmatched junction bases numbered 11, after V lost 5 bases and J lost 4 bases. CDR3 length equals 15 residues. The germline V gene encodes CDR1 LGHDT and CDR2 YNNKEL (reference sequence).

The gene calls are TRBV15 and TRBJ2-7, with TRBD1 identical over 8 bases. The germline gives CDR1 LNHNV, CDR2 YYDKDF (reference sequence). V was clipped by 5 bases and J by 2 bases; unmatched bases: 5. This CDR3 has 14 amino acids. The CDR3 protein is CATSLDRVTYEQYF. In DNA form, the CDR3 reads TGTGCCACCAGCTTGGACAGGGTTACCTACGAGCAGTACTTC.

The chain links TRBV9 to TRBJ2-5, with a tentative D call TRBD2 (6 bases). Germline CDR1 is SGDLS and CDR2 is YYNGEE. This CDR3 region has 15 residues. Trimming shortened V by 0 bases and J by 3 bases, and 12 bases separated the two germline ends. The CDR3, as DNA: TGTGCCAGCAGCGTAGCTACCGGCGGGGAAGAGACCCAGTACTTC. It is translated as CASSVATGGEETQYF.

V and J are TRBV11-2 and TRBJ2-3; 7 nucleotides agree with TRBD2. J gave up 4 bases and V 5 bases, and 12 bases lay outside the gene matches. Germline loops: CDR1 SGHAT, CDR2 FQNNGV. This CDR3 has 16 amino acids. The CDR3 sequence: CASSRAGLVGADTQYF. CDR3 sequence (DNA): TGTGCCAGCAGCCGCGCCGGACTAGTTGGAGCAGATACGCAGTATTTT.

V is TRBV5-1 and J is TRBJ1-5; D gene unclear. The CDR3 covers 14 residues. V dropped 0 bases and J dropped 5 bases, with 9 bases sitting between them. Germline-derived CDR1 and CDR2 are SGHRS and YFSETQ. The CDR3 region is CASSLDSSYQPQHF. CDR3 in DNA: TGCGCCAGCAGCTTGGATTCCAGTTATCAGCCCCAGCATTTT.

This clone occurred once. V gene TRBV29-1 combines with J gene TRBJ1-1; D is uncertain. CDR1 is SQVTM and CDR2 is ANQGSEA in the germline V gene. V dropped 6 bases and J dropped 5 bases, with 16 bases sitting between them. The CDR3 covers 13 residues. This CDR3 reads CSVRTGVLTEAFF. CDR3 nucleotides: TGCAGCGTACGGACCGGGGTGCTAACTGAAGCTTTCTTT.

The chain has TRBV7-3 and TRBJ1-2, with D perhaps matching TRBD1 (5 bases). Trimming shortened V by 3 bases and J by 2 bases, and 7 bases separated the two germline ends. Germline CDR1 and CDR2: SGHTA and FQGTGA. This CDR3 is built from 13 residues. CDR3 residues: CASSFDSNYGYTF. CDR3 coding DNA: TGTGCCAGCAGCTTCGACAGCAACTATGGCTACACCTTC.

J is TRBJ2-7 and V is TRBV12-3 or TRBV12-4; perhaps TRBD1 as D (6 bases). CDR3 size: 13 residues. The V and J ends lost 3 bases and 3 bases respectively, with 9 bases between them. CDR3: CASSLGRGYEQYF. DNA for the CDR3: TGTGCCAGCAGTTTGGGCAGGGGCTACGAGCAGTACTTC.

V and J are TRBV30 and TRBJ1-2; D is unresolved. The germline V and J ends were trimmed by 3 bases and 2 bases, with 10 bases remaining between them. CDR1 GTSNPN and CDR2 SVGIG come from the germline V gene (reference sequence). The CDR3 has 13 residues. CDR3 protein: CAWSGEGNYGYTF. For the CDR3, the DNA is TGTGCCTGGAGCGGTGAGGGAAACTATGGCTACACCTTC.

This clone was counted between two and nine times. V usage is TRBV24-1 and J usage is TRBJ2-3; D is possibly TRBD2 (5 bases). Germline CDR1 reads KGHDR; CDR2 reads SFDVKD. The CDR3 covers 15 residues. Trimming shortened V by 0 bases and J by 2 bases, and 8 bases separated the two germline ends. In DNA, the CDR3 is TGTGCCACCAGTGATTTGGGCGGGCCCACAGATACGCAGTATTTT. Translated, it gives CATSDLGGPTDTQYF.

The chain combines TRBV7-2 with TRBJ2-5, with D perhaps matching TRBD2 (5 bases). V was trimmed by 0 bases and J by 3 bases, leaving 11 bases between them. This CDR3 has 15 amino acids. Germline V CDR1 and CDR2: SGHTA, FQGNSA. The CDR3 sequence: CASSLARVREETQYF. The CDR3 nucleotides are TGTGCCAGCAGCTTAGCGCGGGTGAGGGAAGAGACCCAGTACTTC.

This clone showed up just a few times. This chain uses TRBV6-5 with TRBJ1-2; 10 bases fit TRBD1. The V gene's germline CDR1 is MNHEY and CDR2 SVGAGI. V was pared by 6 bases and J by 5 bases, with 6 bases of the junction left unmatched. This CDR3 region has 14 residues. This chain's CDR3 is CASSQGQGRYGYTF. Here the CDR3 DNA reads TGTGCCAGCAGCCAGGGACAGGGGAGATATGGCTACACCTTC.

In this sample, this clone turned up once. The rearrangement uses TRBV19 and TRBJ2-1; TRBD2 might be the D (5 bases). The CDR3 has 14 residues. V was trimmed by 7 bases and J by 5 bases, leaving 15 bases between them. Germline values: CDR1 LNHDA, CDR2 SQIVND (reference sequence). CDR3 in amino acids: CASTPRTGNNEQFF. The CDR3 DNA sequence: TGTGCCAGTACCCCCAGGACGGGGAACAATGAGCAGTTCTTC.

This clone occurred a few times. CDR3 nucleotide sequence: TGTGCCAGCAGTCAGAGGAATGAAAAACTGTTTTTT. It translates to CASSQRNEKLFF. The chain has TRBV28 and TRBJ1-4; D is unclear. V lost 5 bases, J lost 5 bases, and 6 bases lay in between. Germline loops: CDR1 MDHEN, CDR2 SYDVKM. The CDR3 consists of 12 residues.

In DNA, the CDR3 is TGCGCCAGCAGCCCGGTACTGTCATCGGGGGGAAACACCATATATTTT. Its protein is CASSPVLSSGGNTIYF. V is TRBV5-1 and J is TRBJ1-3; D gene ambiguous. V lost 4 bases to trimming and J lost 4 bases, with 18 bases between them. The CDR3 length is 16 residues. Germline CDR1 reads SGHRS; CDR2 reads YFSETQ.

V gene TRBV2 combines with J gene TRBJ1-6; 7 nucleotides line up with TRBD1. The V gene end was trimmed by 6 bases and the J gene end by 5 bases; junction bases not matched to a gene: 4. CDR1 is SNHLY, CDR2 FYNNEI, per germline. The CDR3 loop spans 14 amino acids. The CDR3 is CASRQGRHNSPLHF. The CDR3 nucleotides are TGTGCCAGCAGACAGGGGAGGCATAATTCACCCCTCCACTTT.

In its sample, this clone was seen once. The rearrangement links TRBV11-3 to TRBJ2-3, with a possible D match to TRBD2 (5 bases). V was clipped by 1 base and J by 2 bases, with 13 bases between them. The CDR3 has 16 residues. Germline CDR1 and CDR2: SGHNT and YENEEA. In nucleotides, the CDR3 is TGTGCCAGCAGCTTAGGAGATGACGGGATCACAGATACGCAGTATTTT. This sequence encodes CASSLGDDGITDTQYF.

This rearrangement joins TRBV3-1 (or the pseudogene TRBV3-2) to TRBJ2-5, with TRBD2 matching over 11 bases. Per germline, CDR1 LGHDT and CDR2 YNNKEL (reference sequence). This CDR3 region has 17 residues. J gave up 4 bases and V 0 bases, and 7 bases lay outside the gene matches. CDR3 in amino acids: CASSQDQLAGGIETQYF. Written as DNA, the CDR3 is TGTGCCAGCAGCCAAGATCAGCTAGCGGGGGGCATAGAGACCCAGTACTTC.

This chain joins TRBV19 and TRBJ1-5; D is ambiguous. This CDR3 contains 13 residues. V was clipped by 7 bases and J by 3 bases, with 10 bases between them. Germline lookup yields CDR1 LNHDA and CDR2 SQIVND (reference sequence). In nucleotides, the CDR3 is TGTGCCAGTACTCTTGGCATCAATCAGCCCCAGCATTTT. The encoded protein is CASTLGINQPQHF. Filled out from reference TRBV19 and TRBJ1-5, the complete variable domain reads DGGITQSPKYLFRKEGQNVTLSCEQNLNHDAMYWYRQDPGQGLRLIYYSQIVNDFQKGDIAEGYSVSREKKESFPLTVTSAQKNPTAFYLCASTLGINQPQHFGDGTRLSIL.

The V call is TRBV9, the J call TRBJ2-7; D is perhaps TRBD1 (5 bases). From germline, CDR1 is SGDLS and CDR2 YYNGEE. The CDR3 runs 13 residues. V was trimmed by 1 base and J by 3 bases, leaving 8 bases between them. DNA for the CDR3: TGTGCCAGCAGCGTACGTAGGGGCTACGAGCAGTACGTC. Protein: CASSVRRGYEQYV.

This clone was seen a few times. The chain recombines TRBV4-2 with TRBJ1-4, with a weak D call TRBD1 (5 bases). Deletions cut 3 bases from V and 8 bases from J, with 16 bases between. CDR3 length: 15 residues. The V gene's germline CDR1 is LGHNA and CDR2 YNFKEQ. CDR3 residues: CASSQSPGRQEKLFF. The CDR3 region has the DNA TGTGCCAGCAGCCAGTCCCCAGGGCGTCAGGAAAAACTGTTTTTT.

V and J are TRBV6-1 and TRBJ1-3; maybe TRBD1 (5 bases). CDR3 length: 16 amino acids. Looked up from germline, CDR1 is MNHNS and CDR2 is SASEGT. Between the trimmed V and J ends, which lost 4 bases and 0 bases, there was a span of 13 bases. The CDR3 region is CASSAGGWTSGNTIYF. CDR3 nucleotide sequence: TGTGCCAGCAGTGCGGGGGGGTGGACCTCTGGAAACACCATATATTTT.

This chain connects TRBV5-1 to TRBJ1-2, with D perhaps matching TRBD1 (6 bases). Between the trimmed V and J ends, which lost 0 bases and 6 bases, there was a span of 18 bases. CDR1 and CDR2 from the germline V gene are SGHRS and YFSETQ. The CDR3 totals 16 residues. The CDR3 nucleotides are TGCGCCAGCAGCTTGGTAACAGGGCTTAACTTCGATGGCTACACCTTC. It is translated as CASSLVTGLNFDGYTF.

V usage is TRBV7-2 and J usage is TRBJ1-4; maybe TRBD1 (6 bases). The CDR3 is 15 residues long. Germline assignment: CDR1 SGHTA and CDR2 FQGNSA. V shed 6 bases and J shed 3 bases, with 14 bases lying between them. The CDR3 nucleotides are TGTGCCAGCAGTCCACCGGCAGGGGCTAATGAAAAACTGTTTTTT. Amino acid sequence: CASSPPAGANEKLFF.

The chain has TRBV29-1 and TRBJ2-2; D gene uncertain. The CDR3 contains 15 residues. Germline V gene lookup returns CDR1 SQVTM and CDR2 ANQGSEA. V was trimmed by 8 bases and J by 1 base, leaving 17 bases between them. Here the CDR3 reads CSSSDGALNTGELFF. CDR3 nucleotides: TGCAGCTCCTCAGATGGAGCCTTGAACACCGGGGAGCTGTTTTTT.

The chain is built from TRBV18 and TRBJ1-2, with D perhaps TRBD1 (5 bases). CDR1 KGHSH and CDR2 LQKENI come from the germline V gene. With 6 bases removed from V and 4 bases from J, the gap between germline ends came to 15 bases. The CDR3 loop spans 14 amino acids. The CDR3 protein is CASSPMGGPYGYTF. The CDR3 coding sequence is TGTGCCAGCTCCCCGATGGGGGGACCCTATGGCTACACCTTC.

The chain is built from TRBV19 and TRBJ2-3; maybe TRBD1 (6 bases). Trimming cost V 9 bases and J 1 base, with 11 bases left between them. This CDR3 is 13 amino acids long. Germline CDR1 is LNHDA and CDR2 is SQIVND (reference sequence). The CDR3 region has the DNA TGTGCCAGCCAAACAGGGCGCACAGATACGCAGTATTTT. It yields the protein CASQTGRTDTQYF.

This clone was observed once. This chain connects TRBV3-1 (or the pseudogene TRBV3-2) to TRBJ1-4; 8 bases are a match to TRBD1. Trimming cost V 4 bases and J 7 bases; bases outside gene matches: 8. CDR3 length equals 15 residues. Germline V gives CDR1 LGHDT, CDR2 YNNKEL (reference sequence). CDR3 sequence reads: CASSRFQGAGEKLFF. CDR3 coding DNA: TGTGCCAGCAGCCGTTTCCAGGGGGCAGGTGAAAAACTGTTTTTT.

The V and J genes are TRBV3-1 (or the pseudogene TRBV3-2) and TRBJ2-2; D is ambiguous. Between the trimmed V and J ends, which lost 1 base and 1 base, there was a span of 4 bases. CDR3 length: 14 amino acids. Germline V gives CDR1 LGHDT, CDR2 YNNKEL (reference sequence). CDR3 in amino acids: CASSQVGNTGELFF. DNA of the CDR3: TGTGCCAGCAGCCAAGTCGGGAACACCGGGGAGCTGTTTTTT.

This clone occurred a few times. The rearrangement links TRBV19 to TRBJ1-3; D gene ambiguous. The length of the CDR3 is 14 residues. The germline V gene encodes CDR1 LNHDA and CDR2 SQIVND (reference sequence). Trimming pared 3 bases from V and 0 bases from J, leaving 6 bases between. The CDR3 nucleotides read TGTGCCAGTAGTATGCTTAGCTCTGGAAACACCATATATTTT. Its protein product is CASSMLSSGNTIYF.

In its sample, this clone was seen once. The CDR3 nucleotides are TGTGCCAGCAGCCCGGCAGGGATTTATGGCTACACCTTC. Its protein is CASSPAGIYGYTF. This chain uses TRBV3-1 (or the pseudogene TRBV3-2) with TRBJ1-2; D might be TRBD1 (5 bases). Germline V gene data show CDR1 as LGHDT and CDR2 as YNNKEL (reference sequence). V shed 4 bases and J shed 5 bases, with 11 bases lying between them. This CDR3 spans 13 amino acids.